Listed below are T cell receptor beta chains from one sample, sequenced in a study of T cells in localized non-small cell lung cancer. Produced via immunoSEQ multiplex PCR; TCRdb's table is partial and in-frame only. The sample comprises about 41,000 clones, 83% of which are singletons, and more than 7.5% rests with the top ten. The material was PBMCs, obtained before any cancer treatment. These receptors all come from a man aged 40 to 70 with stage II lung adenocarcinoma. Both conserved end residues are part of each CDR3. D genes are given only for firm matches. Clone size, where shown, is once, few, many, or a class for clones that have expanded.

few	TRBD1	TRBV7-6	TRBJ2-7	CASSSTGRYEQYF	TGTGCCAGCAGCTCGACAGGGAGATACGAGCAGTACTTC
NA	NA	TRBV4-1	TRBJ2-7	CASSQGPFYEQYF	TGCGCCAGCAGCCAAGGGCCGTTCTACGAGCAGTACTTC
NA	NA	TRBV18	TRBJ2-5	CASSSTVQETQYF	TGTGCCAGCTCAAGTACAGTCCAAGAGACCCAGTACTTC
few	NA	TRBV10-3	TRBJ1-4	CAINQEPAEKLFF	TGTGCCATCAACCAGGAACCGGCGGAAAAACTGTTTTTT
NA	NA	TRBV6-5	TRBJ1-2	CASSARTVGNYGYTF	TGTGCCAGCAGTGCCCGGACAGTGGGAAACTATGGCTACACCTTC
NA	NA	TRBV19	TRBJ2-1	CASSGPSQKFSNEQFF	TGTGCCAGTAGTGGCCCCTCGCAGAAATTTTCCAATGAGCAGTTCTTC
NA	TRBD1	TRBV2	TRBJ1-5	CASSRQGGANQPQHF	TGTGCCAGCAGCAGACAGGGGGGCGCAAATCAGCCCCAGCATTTT
NA	NA	TRBV7-9	TRBJ1-2	CASSPGGGYGYTF	TGTGCCAGCAGCCCCGGTGGGGGTTATGGCTACACCTTC
NA	NA	TRBV6-4	TRBJ2-1	CASSDSGGDYNEQFF	TGTGCCAGCAGTGACTCCGGCGGAGACTACAATGAGCAGTTCTTC
once	NA	TRBV10-2	TRBJ2-1	CASSEFDGLSYNEQFF	TGCGCCAGCAGTGAGTTTGATGGCCTCTCCTACAATGAGCAGTTCTTC
NA	NA	TRBV27	TRBJ1-5	CASGIQPQHF	TGTGCCAGCGGGATTCAGCCCCAGCATTTT
NA	TRBD1	TRBV5-3	TRBJ2-2	CARSKGQGATGELFF	TGTGCCAGAAGCAAAGGACAGGGGGCGACCGGGGAGCTGTTTTTT
once	TRBD2	TRBV11-1	TRBJ2-7	CASSLVAGPTYEQYF	TGTGCCAGCAGCTTAGTAGCGGGACCTACCTACGAGCAGTACTTC
NA	TRBD2	TRBV19	TRBJ2-2	CASSNSGRAGELFF	TGTGCCAGTAGTAATAGCGGGAGGGCCGGGGAGCTGTTTTTT
NA	NA	TRBV29-1	TRBJ1-2	CTGQTANYGYTF	TGCACCGGACAGACCGCTAACTATGGCTACACCTTC
NA	NA	TRBV29-1	TRBJ2-7	CSHQGGSGEQYF	TGCAGCCACCAAGGGGGGTCGGGCGAGCAGTACTTC
NA	NA	TRBV21-1	TRBJ1-2	CASSGRDRVIYGYTF	TGTGCCAGCAGCGGCCGGGACAGGGTTATCTATGGCTACACCTTC
NA	TRBD2	TRBV27	TRBJ2-1	CASKPLAGGLYNEQFF	TGTGCCAGCAAACCACTAGCGGGAGGCCTATACAATGAGCAGTTCTTC
few	NA	TRBV2	TRBJ1-5	CASSRGLWQPQHF	TGTGCCAGCAGCCGGGGTTTGTGGCAGCCCCAGCATTTT
NA	NA	TRBV28	TRBJ2-4	CASSLSSGYIQYF	TGTGCCAGCAGTTTATCCAGCGGGTACATTCAGTACTTC
NA	NA	TRBV6-6	TRBJ2-2	CASNLLQGGELFF	TGTGCCAGCAATCTATTACAGGGCGGGGAGCTGTTTTTT
NA	TRBD1	TRBV5-1	TRBJ1-2	CASSLTGGAGGYTF	TGCGCCAGCAGCTTAACAGGGGGCGCAGGTGGCTACACCTTC
NA	TRBD1	TRBV28	TRBJ1-2	CASSLTGEGYTF	TGTGCCAGCAGTTTGACAGGGGAAGGCTACACCTTC
NA	NA	TRBV29-1	TRBJ1-2	CSSAGTTALGYTF	TGCAGCTCAGCCGGTACAACGGCTTTAGGCTACACCTTC
NA	NA	TRBV6-5	TRBJ1-3	CASRDTGTAGNTIYF	TGTGCCAGCAGGGACACGGGGACTGCTGGAAACACCATATATTTT
NA	NA	TRBV11-3	TRBJ2-3	CASSLGLAGGTQYF	TGTGCCAGCAGCTTAGGGCTAGCTGGGGGTACGCAGTATTTT
NA	TRBD2	TRBV27	TRBJ2-7	CASSSSFLWTSGSHEQYF	TGTGCCAGCAGTTCCTCTTTTCTTTGGACTAGCGGGAGCCACGAGCAGTACTTC
NA	NA	TRBV11-2	TRBJ2-7	CASSPGTASYEQYF	TGTGCCAGCAGCCCAGGGACGGCCTCCTACGAGCAGTACTTC
NA	TRBD2	TRBV15	TRBJ2-3	CATSRDTASGGSQYF	TGTGCCACCAGCAGAGATACGGCTAGCGGGGGGTCGCAGTATTTT
NA	TRBD1	TRBV18	TRBJ1-1	CASSYQGDRTEAFF	TGTGCCAGCTCATATCAGGGGGATCGCACTGAAGCTTTCTTT
NA	TRBD1	TRBV5-1	TRBJ2-1	CASSLLDRGSNEQFF	TGCGCCAGCAGCTTGCTGGACAGGGGAAGTAATGAGCAGTTCTTC
once	TRBD1	TRBV5-1	TRBJ2-2	CASSSTGRNTGELFF	TGCGCCAGCAGCTCGACAGGGCGAAACACCGGGGAGCTGTTTTTT
NA	TRBD1	TRBV5-6	TRBJ1-4	CASSLATGMGEKLFF	TGTGCCAGCAGCTTGGCGACAGGGATGGGGGAAAAACTGTTTTTT
NA	NA	TRBV29-1	TRBJ2-3	CSVEKERGTDTQYF	TGCAGCGTTGAAAAGGAGAGGGGCACAGATACGCAGTATTTT
few	TRBD1	TRBV11-2	TRBJ2-7	CATKTRTGGAYEQYF	TGTGCCACCAAAACTCGGACAGGGGGCGCATACGAGCAGTACTTC
few	NA	TRBV29-1	TRBJ2-7	CSVAGPVREQYF	TGCAGCGTGGCCGGGCCTGTGAGAGAGCAGTACTTC
NA	NA	TRBV18	TRBJ1-1	CASSPGQINTEAFF	TGTGCCAGCTCGCCCGGACAGATTAACACTGAAGCTTTCTTT
NA	TRBD2	TRBV6-6	TRBJ2-3	CASSYSGLAGTDTQYF	TGTGCCAGCAGTTACTCGGGGCTAGCGGGAACAGATACGCAGTATTTT
NA	NA	TRBV7-2	TRBJ2-1	CASSQDGNRMNEQFF	TGCGCCAGCAGCCAAGATGGAAATCGTATGAATGAGCAGTTCTTC
once	NA	TRBV5-1	TRBJ2-7	CASSLWTSSYEQYF	TGCGCCAGCAGCTTGTGGACCAGCTCCTACGAGCAGTACTTC
NA	NA	TRBV6-6	TRBJ1-2	CASRLGVSNGYTF	TGTGCCAGCAGACTGGGAGTCAGTAATGGCTACACCTTC
NA	NA	TRBV5-1	TRBJ1-1	CASSRDWNTEAFF	TGCGCCAGCAGCCGAGACTGGAACACTGAAGCTTTCTTT
few	TRBD2	TRBV7-7	TRBJ2-3	CASSLRELAGEYSTDTQYF	TGTGCTAGCAGCTTAAGGGAATTAGCGGGGGAATATAGCACAGATACGCAGTATTTT
once	TRBD1	TRBV14	TRBJ2-5	CASSQVGISGGRETQYF	TGTGCCAGCAGCCAAGTTGGTATTTCAGGGGGCAGGGAGACCCAGTACTTC
NA	NA	TRBV2	TRBJ1-2	CASQTPGGYGYTF	TGTGCCAGCCAGACTCCCGGAGGCTATGGCTACACCTTC
NA	NA	TRBV5-4	TRBJ2-1	CASSLGGRVNEQFF	TGTGCCAGCAGCTTGGGCGGCAGGGTCAATGAGCAGTTCTTC
NA	TRBD2	TRBV9	TRBJ2-5	CASSVDPTSGGSTQYF	TGTGCCAGCAGCGTAGACCCCACTAGCGGGGGTTCGACCCAGTACTTC
NA	TRBD2	TRBV5-1	TRBJ2-3	CASSLGSGGALDTQYF	TGCGCCAGCAGCTTGGGGAGCGGGGGGGCTCTAGATACGCAGTATTTT
NA	NA	TRBV27	TRBJ1-5	CASSLSGGNQPQHF	TGTGCCAGCAGTTTATCAGGGGGCAATCAGCCCCAGCATTTT